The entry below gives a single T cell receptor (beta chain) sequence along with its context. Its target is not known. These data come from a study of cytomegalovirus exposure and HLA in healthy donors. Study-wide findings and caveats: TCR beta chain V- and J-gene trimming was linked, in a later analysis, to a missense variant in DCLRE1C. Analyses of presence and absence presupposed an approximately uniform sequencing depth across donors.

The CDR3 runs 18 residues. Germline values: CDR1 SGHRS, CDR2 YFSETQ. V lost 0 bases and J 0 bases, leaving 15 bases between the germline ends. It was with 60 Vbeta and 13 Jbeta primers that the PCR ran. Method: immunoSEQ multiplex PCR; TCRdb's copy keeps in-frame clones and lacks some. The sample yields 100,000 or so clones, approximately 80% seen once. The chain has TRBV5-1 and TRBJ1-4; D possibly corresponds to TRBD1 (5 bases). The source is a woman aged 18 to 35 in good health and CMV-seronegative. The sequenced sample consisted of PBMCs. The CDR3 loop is CASSLGQLKHATNEKLFF. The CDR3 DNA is TGCGCCAGCAGCTTGGGACAGCTTAAGCATGCAACTAATGAAAAACTGTTTTTT.